The source of this T cell receptor beta chain is a study of blood T cell repertoires in COVID-19. Study details: PBMCs, B-cell-depleted T cells, or T cells provided the cDNA or gDNA that made up the material.

The germline V gene encodes CDR1 LNHDA and CDR2 SQIVND (reference sequence). CDR3 size: 15 residues. V was shortened by 4 bases and J by 0 bases, with 13 bases between the two germline ends. TCRdb keeps only in-frame clones here, not all; method: immunoSEQ multiplex PCR. Here the sample spans roughly 54,000 clones, around four fifths being singletons. V is TRBV19 and J is TRBJ2-7; a possible D gene is TRBD1 (5 bases). Sequencing was done on a sample of peripheral blood. This clonotype was sampled from a man between 50 and 59 years old with acute or convalescent COVID-19. This CDR3 reads CASSSSWGLSYEQYF. CDR3 sequence (DNA): TGTGCCAGTAGTAGCTCTTGGGGCCTCTCCTACGAGCAGTACTTC.